This T cell receptor beta chain was documented in a study of identical twins. The CDR3 has 14 residues. V trimming: 0 bases; J trimming: 5 bases; junction bases outside the gene matches: 2. CDR1 and CDR2 from the germline V gene are LGHNA and YSLEER. TCRdb re-analysed the 5' RACE reads in MiXCR, keeping a single row per CDR3 protein. The repertoire includes 450,000 or so distinct CDR3 sequences, 24% of them detected once, and around 3% sits in the top ten. These same records also appear under a second study, on T cells expressing NK-cell markers. This second study notes: Each of about 6 donors carried dominant NKG2C+ clonotypes accounting for about 1.0-7.0% of CD8+ T cells.

The receptor comes from a woman aged 18-30 years in good health. J is TRBJ2-7 and V is TRBV4-3, with TRBD2 matching 9 bases. What was sequenced was CD4+ T cells sorted from blood. The CDR3 nucleotides read TGCGCCAGCAGCCAAGACTTAGCGGGAGACGAGCAGTACTTC. It translates to CASSQDLAGDEQYF.